This note documents a single TCR delta chain sequence. TCRdb's protein for this DNA is that of a much larger clone and differs from the translation at residue 12, likely a read error; the protein shown is the DNA translation. These data originate in a study of gamma-delta T cells after stem cell transplantation. TCRdb called clones from the RT-PCR reads again using CATT. The sample lists 1,200 to 1,500 delta-chain clones, about 9.3% seen once, with around 60% in the top ten. The CDR3 length is 18 residues. The junction had 11 bases not matched to a gene; V was cut back by 2 bases and J by 1 base. Germline CDR1 GEAIGNYY, CDR2 EKD.

This receptor was obtained from a human donor. It is not recorded whose cells these are; they may come from a transplant donor. This sequence joins TRDV2 and TRDJ1; TRDD3 aligns across 11 bases. The sequenced sample was gamma-delta T cells. CDR3 residues: CACDIVGDTRSCTDKLIF. The CDR3 DNA is TGTGCCTGTGACATAGTGGGGGATACGCGATCTTGCACCGATAAACTCATCTTT.